This T cell receptor beta chain was sequenced in a study of OX40 agonist ivuxolimab in advanced cancers. Findings and limits, study-wide: Normalized T-cell clonal expansion was also low in a subset of nonresponders. Relative to CD4+ cells, CD8+ T cells on average had more expanded clones. The CD4+ and CD8+ T cells in the blood had expanded clonally by week 6 at 0.1 to 3.0 mg/kg.

A note on this clone: Its antigen is not identified.

Blood samples were obtained at baseline, cycle 4 day 1, and cycle 7 day 1. The data were produced by immunoSEQ multiplex PCR, yet TCRdb's version contains in-frame clones alone and is incomplete. Of fewer than 85,000 clones detected, about 88% appear once; the ten largest clones hold around 0.73%. Germline V gene lookup returns CDR1 SGDLS and CDR2 YYNGEE. V lost 3 bases and J lost 7; bases outside the gene matches: 8. CDR3 length: 15 residues. V gene TRBV9 combines with J gene TRBJ1-4; TRBD1 agrees at 8 bases. This material consisted of CD4+ or CD8+ T cells sorted from blood, taken in a trial of the OX40 agonist ivuxolimab. This sequence was found in an adult with an advanced solid tumor such as melanoma, head and neck, liver or kidney cancer. The CDR3 loop is CASSGGQGAGEKLFF. In nucleotides, the CDR3 is TGTGCCAGCAGCGGCGGACAGGGTGCTGGTGAAAAACTGTTTTTT.